The 11 T cell receptor beta chains in this list originate from one sample, sequenced in a study of T cells in women clearing cervical HPV infection. Some clones are missing from TCRdb's copy, which holds only in-frame ones; the method was immunoSEQ multiplex PCR. The table lists more than 20,000 clones. The source material was blood buffy coat. The receptors originated from a woman aged 18 to 75 with a cervical HPV16 infection that either progressed to CIN3+ or cleared (not recorded which).

In regard to this clone: The read comes to an end 3 residues before the CDR3 does, leaving the germline J gene to fill in the end. This sequence joins TRBV5-1 and TRBJ2-1; 9 positions agree with TRBD1. CDR1 is SGHRS and CDR2 is YFSETQ in the germline V gene. CDR3 size: 15 residues. V lost 5 bases, J lost 8 bases, and 11 bases stayed unmatched. The CDR3 protein is CASSPGTGNIDEQFF. The sequenced part of the CDR3 DNA is TGCGCCAGCAGTCCCGGGACAGGGAATATAGATGAG.

On this clone: The CDR3 extends 3 residues past the end of the read, so its final part is completed from the germline J gene. The chain is built from TRBV30 and TRBJ1-1; 7 bases agree with TRBD1. The CDR3 contains 13 residues. Germline V gives CDR1 GTSNPN, CDR2 SVGIG (reference sequence). Trimming at V came to 3 bases and at J to 7 bases, leaving 8 bases not matched to a gene. This chain's CDR3 is CAWRGGGGGEAFF. The covered CDR3 bases are TGTGCCTGGAGAGGAGGGGGCGGAGGTGAA. Drawing the rest from reference TRBV30 and TRBJ1-1, the complete variable domain is SQTIHQWPATLVQPVGSPLSLECTVEGTSNPNLYWYRQAAGRGLQLLFYSVGIGQISSEVPQNLSASRPQDRQFILSSKKLLLSDSGFYLCAWRGGGGGEAFFGQGTRLTVV.

Regarding this clone: The read is 3 residues too short to cover the CDR3 end, so that end is filled in from the germline J gene. The chain joins TRBV5-1 to TRBJ2-7; 10 bases are a match to TRBD1. This CDR3 region has 15 residues. V lost 7 bases, J lost 4 bases, and 11 bases stayed unmatched. Looked up from germline, CDR1 is SGHRS and CDR2 is YFSETQ. CDR3 in amino acids: CASRLGTGDFYEQYF. The sequenced part of the CDR3 DNA is TGCGCCAGCCGACTGGGGACAGGGGACTTTTACGAG.

A remark on this clone: The sequence runs out 3 residues before the end of the CDR3; the remainder is reconstructed from the germline J gene. The chain employs TRBV5-1 and TRBJ1-1; no firm D call. The V end was cut by 4 bases, the J end by 1 base, with 11 bases between. The V gene's germline CDR1 is SGHRS and CDR2 YFSETQ. This CDR3 contains 14 residues. The CDR3 spells CASSVTRRNTEAFF. CDR3 DNA (partial): TGCGCCAGCAGCGTAACCCGCAGGAACACTGAA.

On this clone: The missing CDR3 end, 3 residues past where the read stops, is filled in from the germline J gene. V usage is TRBV20-1 and J usage is TRBJ2-1, with TRBD2 matching over 7 bases. CDR3 length equals 15 residues. The germline CDR1 and CDR2 sequences are DFQATT and SNEGSKA (reference sequence). The V segment lost 5 bases and the J segment 3 bases; nucleotides outside the gene matches: 10. The CDR3 sequence is CSALKAGTNYNEQFF. The covered CDR3 bases are TGCAGTGCTCTCAAAGCGGGAACTAACTACAATGAG.

Comments on this clone: The CDR3 end lies 3 residues beyond the end of the read and is filled in from the germline J gene. The gene calls are TRBV5-1 and TRBJ2-7; D may be TRBD2 (5 bases). The CDR3 contains 14 residues. CDR1 and CDR2 (germline): SGHRS, YFSETQ. V lost 5 bases and J lost 2, with 14 bases in between. The DNA read from the CDR3 is TGCGCCAGCAGATCCGACTACGCCACCTACGAG. This codes for CASRSDYATYE. The whole CDR3 sequence reads CASRSDYATYEQYF.

Its frequency marks this clone as medium-sized. The read stops 3 residues short of the end of the CDR3; the missing end is completed from the germline J gene. The chain joins TRBV5-1 to TRBJ1-4, with D hard to call. Germline V gives CDR1 SGHRS, CDR2 YFSETQ. V shed 4 bases and J shed 3 bases, with 10 bases lying between them. This CDR3 comprises 14 residues. CDR3 DNA (partial): TGCGCCAGCAGCCTTGAGCGGGCTAATGAAAAA. Its protein is CASSLERANEK. The complete CDR3 reads CASSLERANEKLFF.

About this clone: The DNA ends 3 residues before the CDR3 does, and the rest of the CDR3 is filled in from the germline J gene. The genes are TRBV10-1 and TRBJ2-3; perhaps TRBD2 as D (5 bases). Trimming removed 7 bases at V and 6 bases at J, with 8 bases between. The CDR3 is made up of 11 amino acids. Germline-derived CDR1 and CDR2 are WNHNN and SYGVQD (reference sequence). The CDR3 is CASIKRDTQYF. CDR3 bases read: TGCGCCAGCATTAAGCGGGATACG.

As for this clone: The sequence runs out 3 residues before the end of the CDR3; the remainder is reconstructed from the germline J gene. J is TRBJ2-6 and V is TRBV30; TRBD1 aligns across 7 bases. The CDR3 is 19 amino acids. The V gene's germline CDR1 is GTSNPN and CDR2 SVGIG (reference sequence). The J segment lost 0 bases and the V segment lost 0 bases, leaving 11 bases of the junction unmatched. The covered CDR3 bases are TGTGCCTGGAGTGTAATCAGGGGGACCGCCCACTCTGGGGCCAACGTC. Translation: CAWSVIRGTAHSGANV. In full, the CDR3 is CAWSVIRGTAHSGANVLTF.

Turning to this clone: One end of the junction is discordant with germline, which a read error may explain. The read falls 3 residues short of the CDR3 end, and the missing part is taken from the germline J gene. The J gene is TRBJ1-2, the V gene TRBV4-2, with D tentatively TRBD1 (6 bases). This CDR3 is 13 amino acids long. Germline V lookup: CDR1 LGHNA, CDR2 YNFKEQ. The CDR3 reads CASSQSRGYGYTF. The part of the CDR3 DNA that was read is TGCGCCAGCAGCCAATCCAGGGGCTATGGC.

Notes on this clone: The read halts 3 residues ahead of the CDR3 end, with the missing end drawn from the germline J gene. The chain recombines TRBV30 with TRBJ1-1; D is perhaps TRBD1 (6 bases). Deletions cut 2 bases from V and 7 bases from J, with 11 bases between. The germline V gene encodes CDR1 GTSNPN and CDR2 SVGIG (reference sequence). The CDR3 extends over 12 amino acids. The DNA read from the CDR3 is TGTGCCTGGAGTCAACAGGGATATGAA. This sequence encodes CAWSQQGYE. The complete CDR3 protein is CAWSQQGYEAFF. The full variable domain, in which reference TRBV30 and TRBJ1-1 provide the parts outside the CDR3, is SQTIHQWPATLVQPVGSPLSLECTVEGTSNPNLYWYRQAAGRGLQLLFYSVGIGQISSEVPQNLSASRPQDRQFILSSKKLLLSDSGFYLCAWSQQGYEAFFGQGTRLTVV.